This T cell receptor (beta chain) was observed in a study of blood T cell repertoires in COVID-19. Whole-study context: Material from acute and convalescent COVID-19 was sourced from the United States, Italy and Spain. Sources were T cells, B-cell-depleted T cells, or PBMCs; the material itself was cDNA or gDNA.

The V gene's germline CDR1 is ENHRY and CDR2 SYGVKD. The CDR3 is 13 residues long. Trimming took 2 bases from V and 5 from J, leaving 10 bases between them. In the original processing: How many nucleated cells were present was estimated from reference gene primer amplification. Repertoires were generated with immunoSEQ multiplex PCR, while TCRdb's copy carries only in-frame clones and drops some. The V and J calls and clone size were taken over from that table, and D and trimming were inferred from the DNA. The data contain over 55,000 clones, about 88% of them singletons. The receptor's source is a human donor with active COVID-19. The donor label of this sample is uncertain. The V and J genes are TRBV10-3 and TRBJ2-7; D may be TRBD2 (5 bases). Sequenced input: peripheral blood. The DNA of the CDR3 is TGTGCCATCAGTGAGAGGCAGGAGGACGAGCAGTACTTC. This gives the protein CAISERQEDEQYF.